These T cell receptor beta chains were read from a single sample in a study of T cells in Graves' hyperthyroidism and ophthalmopathy. MiXCR, run by TCRdb on the multiplex PCR reads, gives a single entry per CDR3 protein. The data hold about 130,000 distinct CDR3 sequences, with about 20% observed a single time. Sample: blood. Every receptor here comes from a woman in her 50s with Graves' hyperthyroidism that later progressed to Graves' ophthalmopathy. CDR3s include the opening cysteine and the closing phenylalanine or tryptophan. D genes are given only for firm matches. Size is omitted from some rows. Given values are once, few, many or a class for expanded clones.

size	V	J	length	D	CDR3	DNA
few	TRBV29-1	TRBJ2-1	12	TRBD1	CSVARQGNEQFF	TGCAGCGTTGCGAGACAGGGTAATGAGCAGTTCTTC
many	TRBV30	TRBJ1-4	13	NA	CAWTRTTNEKLFF	TGTGCCTGGACCAGAACAACTAATGAAAAACTGTTTTTT
few	TRBV24-1	TRBJ2-1	16	NA	CATSDLGGGSYNEQFF	TGTGCCACCAGTGATTTAGGGGGGGGCTCCTACAATGAGCAGTTCTTC
few	TRBV20-1	TRBJ2-2	20	TRBD2	CSARGGGLAGAKGNTGELFF	TGCAGTGCTAGAGGAGGTGGACTAGCGGGAGCAAAGGGGAACACCGGGGAGCTGTTTTTT
NA	TRBV9	TRBJ2-3	15	NA	CASSVRAGNTDTQYF	TGTGCCAGCAGCGTACGAGCAGGGAACACAGATACGCAGTATTTT
many	TRBV20-1	TRBJ2-1	13	TRBD2	CSGREGSYNEQFF	TGCAGTGGGCGGGAGGGTTCCTACAATGAGCAGTTCTTC
NA	TRBV19	TRBJ2-1	17	TRBD2	CASSIRPGLAGWNEQFF	TGTGCCAGTAGTATACGGCCGGGACTAGCGGGATGGAATGAGCAGTTCTTC
few	TRBV19	TRBJ2-7	15	TRBD2	CASSRGASGAYEQYF	TGTGCCAGTAGCCGAGGGGCTAGCGGAGCCTACGAGCAGTACTTC
many	TRBV30	TRBJ1-1	11	NA	CAGHGFFEAFF	TGTGCCGGCCACGGGTTTTTTGAAGCTTTCTTT
many	TRBV5-6	TRBJ2-1	17	NA	CASSLGYAGGNYNEQFF	TGTGCCAGCAGCTTAGGGTACGCTGGAGGCAACTACAATGAGCAGTTCTTC
NA	TRBV28	TRBJ2-1	13	NA	CASSFGLDNEQFF	TGTGCCAGCAGCTTTGGACTTGACAATGAGCAGTTCTTC